The 31 T cell receptor beta chains listed next were all sequenced from one sample in a study of OX40 agonist ivuxolimab in advanced cancers. Produced via immunoSEQ multiplex PCR; TCRdb's table is partial and in-frame only. The data contain approximately 15,000 clones, approximately 86% of them seen just once; the ten biggest clones take up just under 20%. The source material was CD4+ or CD8+ T cells sorted from blood, sampled in a trial of the OX40 agonist ivuxolimab. These TCRs come from an adult with an advanced solid tumor such as melanoma, head and neck, liver or kidney cancer.

The chain joins TRBV5-8 to TRBJ2-5; TRBD1 might be the D (6 bases). Germline assignment: CDR1 SGHTS and CDR2 YDEGEE. The V end lost 7 bases, the J end lost 1 base, and 14 bases lay between the germline ends. This CDR3 has 14 amino acids. The chain's CDR3 is CASGPDSFQETQYF. The CDR3 nucleotides are TGTGCCAGCGGGCCGGACAGCTTCCAAGAGACCCAGTACTTC.

The chain has TRBV29-1 and TRBJ2-1, with D perhaps matching TRBD2 (5 bases). V shed 2 bases and J shed 4 bases, with 9 bases lying between them. Per germline, CDR1 SQVTM and CDR2 ANQGSEA. CDR3 size: 13 residues. The chain's CDR3 is CSVEPGEYNEQFF. The CDR3 DNA reads as TGCAGCGTTGAACCCGGGGAGTACAATGAGCAGTTCTTC.

J is TRBJ2-7 and V is TRBV6-5; TRBD2 matches at 12 bases. After removal of 6 bases from V and 3 bases from J, the junction contained 6 bases not matched to a gene. CDR1 MNHEY and CDR2 SVGAGI come from the germline V gene. The CDR3 is made up of 15 amino acids. CDR3 sequence reads: CASSLGLAGSYEQYF. As DNA, the CDR3 is TGTGCCAGCAGCCTAGGACTAGCGGGAAGCTACGAGCAGTACTTC.

About this clone: One junction end disagrees with the germline gene, perhaps due to a read error. The chain is built from TRBV14 and TRBJ2-7; D unresolved. This CDR3 is built from 12 residues. Looked up from germline, CDR1 is SGHDN and CDR2 is FVKESK. The chain's CDR3 is CVSSPNWYEQYF. CDR3 nucleotides: TGTGTCAGCAGCCCGAATTGGTACGAGCAGTACTTC.

The rearrangement links TRBV5-1 to TRBJ1-3; D gene unclear. Germline lookup yields CDR1 SGHRS and CDR2 YFSETQ. The CDR3 consists of 15 residues. Trimming stripped 4 bases from V and 0 bases from J, with 11 bases between. CDR3 residues: CASSGVTISGNTIYF. The CDR3 DNA reads TGCGCCAGCAGCGGGGTAACAATCTCTGGAAACACCATATATTTT.

The gene calls are TRBV28 and TRBJ1-5; D is undetermined. The CDR3 runs 14 residues. V was shortened by 10 bases and J by 0 bases, with 13 bases between the two germline ends. Looked up from germline, CDR1 is MDHEN and CDR2 is SYDVKM. In DNA form, the CDR3 reads TGTGCCACCGTTCGCGACCGTAGCAATCAGCCCCAGCATTTT. Translated: CATVRDRSNQPQHF.

The chain employs TRBV27 and TRBJ2-2; D ambiguous. Germline assignment: CDR1 MNHEY and CDR2 SMNVEV (reference sequence). The CDR3 extends over 13 amino acids. The V end lost 5 bases, the J end lost 6 bases, and 10 bases lay between the germline ends. CDR3 in amino acids: CASSPPESGELFF. The CDR3 nucleotides are TGTGCCAGCAGTCCACCCGAGTCCGGGGAGCTGTTTTTT.

The chain uses TRBV5-1 and TRBJ1-2, with 7 bases fitting TRBD1. The ends lost 0 bases at V and 0 bases at J; junction bases unmatched: 8. Germline V gene lookup returns CDR1 SGHRS and CDR2 YFSETQ. The CDR3 is 17 residues long. CDR3 region: CASSLDPGQTANYGYTF. The DNA for the CDR3 is TGCGCCAGCAGCTTGGACCCGGGACAGACAGCTAACTATGGCTACACCTTC.

V and J are TRBV14 and TRBJ2-1; D is unclear. Between the trimmed V and J ends, which lost 1 base and 11 bases, there was a span of 6 bases. Germline CDR1 is SGHDN and CDR2 is FVKESK. The CDR3 totals 11 residues. CDR3 coding DNA: TGTGCCAGCAGCCAAGGTGGACAGCAGTTCTTC. This sequence encodes CASSQGGQQFF.

The V call is TRBV5-1, the J call TRBJ2-1, with 13 bases aligning to TRBD2. Germline V lookup: CDR1 SGHRS, CDR2 YFSETQ. This CDR3 has 15 residues. V lost 6 bases to trimming and J lost 10 bases; unmatched junction nucleotides: 10. The CDR3 DNA follows: TGCGCCAGCACCCGGACTAGCGGGAGCCTCGGGGAGCAGTTCTTC. Its translation is CASTRTSGSLGEQFF.

The V call is TRBV5-1, the J call TRBJ2-1, with 8 positions matching TRBD2. The V gene end was trimmed by 0 bases and the J gene end by 7 bases; junction bases not matched to a gene: 9. The V gene's germline CDR1 is SGHRS and CDR2 YFSETQ. There are 16 residues in the CDR3. CDR3: CASSLVAGTAGNEQFF. CDR3 in DNA: TGCGCCAGCAGCTTGGTAGCGGGGACCGCTGGGAATGAGCAGTTCTTC.

V gene TRBV27 combines with J gene TRBJ1-1, with 10 bases fitting TRBD1. Per germline, CDR1 MNHEY and CDR2 SMNVEV (reference sequence). V was pared by 6 bases and J by 1 base, with 2 bases of the junction left unmatched. This CDR3 contains 14 residues. The CDR3 DNA sequence: TGTGCCAGCAGGGACAGGGGGACGAACACTGAAGCTTTCTTT. Translating it yields CASRDRGTNTEAFF.

The V and J genes are TRBV27 and TRBJ2-7, with D uncertain. Looked up from germline, CDR1 is MNHEY and CDR2 is SMNVEV (reference sequence). The CDR3 contains 14 residues. Trimming shortened V by 6 bases and J by 6 bases, and 18 bases separated the two germline ends. CDR3 protein: CASRSVGAVAEQYF. The CDR3 bases are TGTGCCAGCAGAAGCGTGGGCGCCGTCGCCGAGCAGTACTTC.

The chain joins TRBV10-3 to TRBJ2-1; the D gene could be TRBD1 or TRBD2 (5 bases each). The CDR3 runs to 14 residues. The germline gives CDR1 ENHRY, CDR2 SYGVKD. Trimming cost V 8 bases and J 5 bases, with 16 bases left between them. CDR3 protein: CAIGGVPPDNEQFF. In DNA, the CDR3 is TGTGCCATCGGGGGAGTTCCACCGGACAATGAGCAGTTCTTC.

The chain employs TRBV6-1 and TRBJ1-3; tentatively, D is TRBD1 (5 bases). The germline gives CDR1 MNHNS, CDR2 SASEGT. V was pared by 3 bases and J by 0 bases, with 15 bases between. The CDR3 has 17 amino acids. The CDR3, as DNA: TGTGCCAGCAGTGATCGACAGCAGACGAGCTCTGGAAACACCATATATTTT. Its protein is CASSDRQQTSSGNTIYF.

This clone showed up just once. V and J are TRBV27 and TRBJ1-3; D unclear. The germline V gene encodes CDR1 MNHEY and CDR2 SMNVEV (reference sequence). The V end was cut by 6 bases, the J end by 4 bases, with 10 bases between. The CDR3 contains 13 residues. The CDR3 spells CASRRAAGNTIYF. Here the CDR3 DNA reads TGTGCCAGCAGAAGGGCGGCCGGAAACACCATATATTTT.

J is TRBJ2-1 and V is TRBV7-2, with 7 nucleotides matching TRBD2. The V and J ends lost 3 bases and 3 bases, in that order; junction bases with no gene match: 2. Germline CDR1 reads SGHTA; CDR2 reads FQGNSA. The CDR3 covers 14 residues. The CDR3 DNA follows: TGTGCCAGCAGCTTTGCGGGAGACTACAATGAGCAGTTCTTC. Protein: CASSFAGDYNEQFF.

The count of this clone is one. DNA for the CDR3: TGTGCCAGCAGTTACTCCCCAGGGGCTGGGGCCAACGTCCTGACTTTC. It translates to CASSYSPGAGANVLTF. The V and J genes are TRBV6-5 and TRBJ2-6; perhaps TRBD1 as D (6 bases). The CDR3 covers 16 residues. Germline lookup yields CDR1 MNHEY and CDR2 SVGAGI. Trimming left V 0 bases short and J 2 bases short, with 8 bases between.

This clone was picked up a small number of times. DNA for the CDR3: TGTGCCAGTAGTGTTCGGCCGGGACACAATGAGCAGTTCTTC. It encodes CASSVRPGHNEQFF. This chain uses TRBV19 with TRBJ2-1; D is possibly TRBD1 or TRBD2 (5 bases each). Germline V gene sequence: CDR1 LNHDA, CDR2 SQIVND (reference sequence). The CDR3 has 14 residues. V was cut by 5 bases and J by 5 bases, with 13 bases left in between.

The chain links TRBV11-2 to TRBJ1-2; D is undetermined. The CDR3 runs to 13 residues. V lost 0 bases and J lost 4, with 6 bases in between. Germline loops: CDR1 SGHAT, CDR2 FQNNGV. The CDR3 DNA is TGTGCCAGCAGCTTAGATTTGGGCTATGGCTACACCTTC. This gives the protein CASSLDLGYGYTF.

The genes are TRBV7-3 and TRBJ1-1; D not certain. Germline CDR1 and CDR2: SGHTA and FQGTGA. The CDR3 extends over 13 amino acids. V lost 5 bases and J lost 8, with 15 bases in between. CDR3 loop: CASSARTRNEAFF. CDR3 coding DNA: TGTGCCAGCAGCGCCAGGACCCGCAACGAAGCTTTCTTT.

This chain uses TRBV19 with TRBJ2-7, with 7 bases identical to TRBD1. Looked up from germline, CDR1 is LNHDA and CDR2 is SQIVND (reference sequence). The V and J ends lost 9 bases and 3 bases, in that order; junction bases with no gene match: 8. This CDR3 is built from 13 residues. The chain's CDR3 is CARQGQDFYEQYF. The CDR3 bases are TGTGCCAGACAAGGACAGGATTTCTACGAGCAGTACTTC.

This clone was observed once. The gene calls are TRBV7-9 and TRBJ1-1, with TRBD1 identical over 7 bases. V was pared by 5 bases and J by 4 bases, with 10 bases of the junction left unmatched. The CDR3 totals 15 residues. Germline CDR1 is SEHNR and CDR2 is FQNEAQ (reference sequence). DNA for the CDR3: TGTGCCAGCAGCCCAAAGGACAGGTTGGGCACTGAAGCTTTCTTT. Its translation is CASSPKDRLGTEAFF.

The rearrangement joins TRBV19 to TRBJ1-5, with D perhaps matching TRBD1 (5 bases). This CDR3 comprises 14 residues. Germline V gene data show CDR1 as LNHDA and CDR2 as SQIVND (reference sequence). Deletions cut 7 bases from V and 9 bases from J, with 19 bases between. The CDR3 DNA is TGTGCCAGTACCACCTCGGGGGGGAGATCGCCCCAGCATTTT. It codes for CASTTSGGRSPQHF.

The chain recombines TRBV5-1 with TRBJ2-2; D is possibly TRBD2 (6 bases). V was trimmed by 6 bases and J by 1 base, leaving 13 bases between them. CDR1 is SGHRS and CDR2 is YFSETQ in the germline V gene. The CDR3 consists of 15 residues. Here the CDR3 DNA reads TGCGCCAGCACCGGGGGTGGTATGAACACCGGGGAGCTGTTTTTT. Translated: CASTGGGMNTGELFF.

This clone was seen more than once but under ten times. The chain carries TRBV18 and TRBJ1-5, with D maybe TRBD1 (5 bases). The germline gives CDR1 KGHSH, CDR2 LQKENI. The CDR3 is 14 residues long. Trimming pared 3 bases from V and 5 bases from J, leaving 11 bases between. The chain's CDR3 is CASSPSGGDQPQHF. In DNA, the CDR3 is TGTGCCAGCTCACCGTCCGGGGGGGATCAGCCCCAGCATTTT.

This chain joins TRBV5-8 and TRBJ1-2; TRBD1 aligns across 10 bases. The CDR3 contains 14 residues. From germline, CDR1 is SGHTS and CDR2 YDEGEE. V lost 5 bases, J lost 2 bases, and 3 bases stayed unmatched. CDR3 nucleotide sequence: TGTGCCAGCAGAGGACAGGGGGGGAACTATGGCTACACCTTC. This encodes CASRGQGGNYGYTF.

V and J are TRBV27 and TRBJ2-7, with 8 bases aligning to TRBD1. The CDR3 covers 14 residues. The V gene's germline CDR1 is MNHEY and CDR2 SMNVEV (reference sequence). V dropped 4 bases and J dropped 3; count of bases not matched to a gene: 5. As DNA, the CDR3 is TGTGCCAGCAGTTCCTCTACAGGGGGCTACGAGCAGTACTTC. Amino acid sequence: CASSSSTGGYEQYF.

This clone was recorded once. The rearrangement links TRBV5-1 to TRBJ2-2, with TRBD1 matching over 11 bases. Germline lookup yields CDR1 SGHRS and CDR2 YFSETQ. This CDR3 contains 16 residues. J gave up 10 bases and V 0 bases, and 8 bases lay outside the gene matches. CDR3 amino acids: CASSLAGTGGTEELFF. The CDR3 nucleotides are TGCGCCAGCAGCTTGGCCGGGACAGGGGGAACGGAGGAGCTGTTTTTT.

The chain couples TRBV30 to TRBJ1-2; the D is unclear. The CDR3 contains 13 residues. CDR1 GTSNPN and CDR2 SVGIG come from the germline V gene (reference sequence). The V gene lost 1 base and the J gene lost 8 bases, with 14 bases spanning the gap. This chain's CDR3 is CAWSARRVRGYTF. CDR3 in DNA: TGTGCCTGGAGTGCACGGAGGGTGAGAGGCTACACCTTC.

This clone has more than one count but fewer than ten. This chain connects TRBV5-8 to TRBJ2-1, with TRBD1 matching over 10 bases. Germline V CDR1 and CDR2: SGHTS, YDEGEE. The CDR3 loop spans 14 amino acids. The V segment lost 4 bases and the J segment 4 bases; nucleotides outside the gene matches: 2. CDR3 residues: CASSRDRGYNEQFF. The CDR3 DNA follows: TGTGCCAGCAGCCGGGACAGGGGATACAATGAGCAGTTCTTC.